This TCR beta chain was captured by sequencing in a study of T cell repertoires in cytomegalovirus infection. Study-level results: Totalled public TCR beta family frequency picked out people who carried CMV plus the relevant HLA. HLA-C-restricted CMV clonotypes gave the most frequent clonotype in two of eight donors.

TCRdb redid the calling of the reads with MiXCR, one entry per CDR3 protein. In the table there are 600,000 to 700,000 distinct CDR3 sequences, around a third of which are singletons. Trimming pared 5 bases from V and 3 bases from J, leaving 13 bases between. The CDR3 contains 15 residues. Germline V gene data show CDR1 as SGHVS and CDR2 as FNYEAQ. This clonotype was counted a few times. The antigen is unknown. The TCR comes from a human donor in good health (CMV status not recorded). Some clones in this sample may be carry-over from other donors' samples. This specimen was cultured PBMCs, taken from culture after CMV antigen stimulation. The chain combines TRBV7-6 with TRBJ1-4; a possible D gene is TRBD1 (6 bases). CDR3 sequence reads: CASSPTGRANEKLFF. The CDR3 bases are TGTGCCAGCAGCCCCACAGGGAGGGCTAATGAAAAACTGTTTTTT.